This TCR beta chain came from a study of cytomegalovirus exposure and HLA in healthy donors. Study-wide findings and caveats: In vitro experiments confirmed that a few CMV-associated chains were specific for CMV antigens. It was reportedly the case that the classifier diagnosed cytomegalovirus status with high specificity and sensitivity. Overall, approximately 150 TCR beta chains were annotated as cytomegalovirus-associated. When a later analysis was performed, an Asian-associated ancestry cluster reportedly had fewer N-insertions than the roughly 700-donor mean.

This clone is a singleton in its sample. Its antigen is not identified. In the PCR, 60 Vbeta and 13 Jbeta primers were used. TCRdb's copy holds only in-frame clones and misses some; the assay was immunoSEQ multiplex PCR. The sample contains more than 95,000 clones, less than 90% of which appear only once. CDR3 size: 11 residues. Per germline, CDR1 MNHEY and CDR2 SMNVEV (reference sequence). V lost 6 bases, J lost 6 bases, and 8 bases lay in between. The sequence derives from a man aged 18 to 35 in good health and CMV-seropositive. Sequencing was carried out using PBMCs. The chain combines TRBV27 with TRBJ1-2, with a weak D call TRBD1 (5 bases). CDR3 sequence (DNA): TGTGCCAGCAGCCAAGGGGATGGCTACACCTTC. This translates into CASSQGDGYTF.